The table lists the clone carrying this T cell receptor (beta chain) with a few counts. What it binds is not known. This entry is derived from a study of T-cell memory formation after mild COVID-19. Study overall: Each donor largely had its own TCR clusters.

Study-wide results and limits: Those CD4+ clones that contracted were mainly in CM and EM (CD8+ ones in EMRA). Pre-infection memory contained some responding clones, which suggested that cross-reactive memory had joined.

TCRdb recomputed calls from the 5' RACE reads with MiXCR, one row per CDR3 protein. The sample includes roughly 310,000 distinct CDR3 sequences, 15% to 20% of them seen just once. The CDR3 consists of 13 residues. V lost 8 bases and J 0 bases, leaving 10 bases between the germline ends. Germline-derived CDR1 and CDR2 are MNHEY and SVGEGT. Sequenced: PBMCs or a T cell subset sorted from them (not recorded which). The receptor's source is a young man who had mild COVID-19 (a few samples of this study predate the infection). Cell type and time point are not known. The V gene is TRBV6-2 or TRBV6-3, the J gene TRBJ1-1; unclear D gene. CDR3 loop: CASSSNMNTEAFF. CDR3 nucleotide sequence: TGTGCCAGCTCAAGTAACATGAACACTGAAGCTTTCTTT.